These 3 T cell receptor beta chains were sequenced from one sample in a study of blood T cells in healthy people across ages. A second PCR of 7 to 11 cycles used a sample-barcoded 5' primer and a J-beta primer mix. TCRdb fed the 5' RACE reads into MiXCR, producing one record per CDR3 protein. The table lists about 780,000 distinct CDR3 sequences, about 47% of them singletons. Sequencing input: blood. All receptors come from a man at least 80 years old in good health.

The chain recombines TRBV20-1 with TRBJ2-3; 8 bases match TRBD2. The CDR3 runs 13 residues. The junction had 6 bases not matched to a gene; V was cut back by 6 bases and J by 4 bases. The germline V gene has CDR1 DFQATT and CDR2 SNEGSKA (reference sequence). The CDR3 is CSAPGGTADTQYF. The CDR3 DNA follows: TGCAGTGCCCCGGGGGGGACGGCAGATACGCAGTATTTT.

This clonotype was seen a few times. The CDR3 sequence: CASSPLGLAGHNEQFF. The CDR3 DNA follows: TGTGCCAGCAGTCCTCTCGGACTAGCGGGCCACAATGAGCAGTTCTTC. The chain has TRBV12-3 or TRBV12-4 and TRBJ2-1; TRBD2 aligns across 11 bases. The length of the CDR3 is 16 residues. The V and J ends lost 5 bases and 5 bases, in that order; junction bases with no gene match: 8.

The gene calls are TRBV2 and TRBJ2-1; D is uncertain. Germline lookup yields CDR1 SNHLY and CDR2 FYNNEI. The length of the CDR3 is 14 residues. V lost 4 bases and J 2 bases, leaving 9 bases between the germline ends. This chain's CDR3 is CASSGQQTYNEQFF. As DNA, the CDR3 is TGTGCCAGCAGTGGTCAGCAAACCTACAATGAGCAGTTCTTC.